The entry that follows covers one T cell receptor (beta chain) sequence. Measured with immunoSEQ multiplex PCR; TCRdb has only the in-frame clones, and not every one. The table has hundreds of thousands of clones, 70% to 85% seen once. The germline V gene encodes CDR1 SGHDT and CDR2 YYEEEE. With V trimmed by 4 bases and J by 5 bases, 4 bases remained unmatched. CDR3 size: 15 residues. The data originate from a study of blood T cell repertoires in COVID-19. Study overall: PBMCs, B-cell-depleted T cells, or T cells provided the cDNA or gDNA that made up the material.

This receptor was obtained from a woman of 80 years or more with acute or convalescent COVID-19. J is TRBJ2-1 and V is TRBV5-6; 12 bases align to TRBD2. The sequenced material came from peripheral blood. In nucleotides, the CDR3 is TGTGCCAGCAGCCGACGGACTAGCGGGAACAATGAGCAGTTCTTC. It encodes CASSRRTSGNNEQFF.